This paragraph covers one TCR beta chain sequence. The germline V gene encodes CDR1 LNHNV and CDR2 YYDKDF (reference sequence). The CDR3 is 18 amino acids. With V trimmed by 6 bases and J by 4 bases, 12 bases remained unmatched. The sample comes from a study of technical replicates of blood from a few donors. Assay: immunoSEQ multiplex PCR; the TCRdb copy retains only in-frame clones and omits some. The sample has about 72,000 clones, roughly 89% seen once. This TCR was recovered from a human donor in good health. The rearrangement uses TRBV15 and TRBJ2-2; 12 bases match TRBD2. The sample consisted of T cells isolated from PBMCs. The CDR3 bases are TGTGCCACCAGAAAGGGGCTAGCGGGAGGGCCGAGCACCGGGGAGCTGTTTTTT. It codes for CATRKGLAGGPSTGELFF. Complete variable domain (other parts from reference TRBV15 and TRBJ2-2): DAMVIQNPRYQVTQFGKPVTLSCSQTLNHNVMYWYQQKSSQAPKLLFHYYDKDFNNEADTPDNFQSRRPNTSFCFLDIRSPGLGDTAMYLCATRKGLAGGPSTGELFFGEGSRLTVL.